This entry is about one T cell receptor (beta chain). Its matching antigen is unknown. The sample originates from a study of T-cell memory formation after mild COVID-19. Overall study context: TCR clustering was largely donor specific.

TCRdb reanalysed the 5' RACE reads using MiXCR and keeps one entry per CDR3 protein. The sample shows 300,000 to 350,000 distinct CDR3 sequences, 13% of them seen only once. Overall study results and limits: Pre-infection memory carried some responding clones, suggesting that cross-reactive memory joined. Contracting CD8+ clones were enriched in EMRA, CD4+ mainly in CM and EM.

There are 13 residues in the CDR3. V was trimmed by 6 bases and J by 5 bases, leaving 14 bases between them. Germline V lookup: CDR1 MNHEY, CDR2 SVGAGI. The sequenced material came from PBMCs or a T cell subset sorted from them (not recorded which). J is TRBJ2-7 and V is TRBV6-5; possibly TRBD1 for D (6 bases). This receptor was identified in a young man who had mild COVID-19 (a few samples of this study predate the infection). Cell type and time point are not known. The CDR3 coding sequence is TGTGCCAGCAGCCCAGGGGATTGGAACGAGCAGTACGTC. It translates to CASSPGDWNEQYV.